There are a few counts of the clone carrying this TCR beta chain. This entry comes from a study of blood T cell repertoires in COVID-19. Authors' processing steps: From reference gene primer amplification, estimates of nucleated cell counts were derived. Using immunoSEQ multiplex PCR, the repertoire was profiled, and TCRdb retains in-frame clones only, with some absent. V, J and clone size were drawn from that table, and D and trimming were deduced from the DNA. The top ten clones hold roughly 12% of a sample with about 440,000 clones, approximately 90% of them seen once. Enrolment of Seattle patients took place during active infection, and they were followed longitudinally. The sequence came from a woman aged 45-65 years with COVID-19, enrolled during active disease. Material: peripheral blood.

CDR3 protein: CASSLGTGGIIGPEAFF. The CDR3 DNA reads TGTGCCAGCAGCTTGGGGACAGGGGGAATCATCGGTCCTGAAGCTTTCTTT. The rearrangement links TRBV5-5 to TRBJ1-1, with 10 positions matching TRBD1. Germline V gene sequence: CDR1 SGHKS, CDR2 YYEKEE (reference sequence). The CDR3 has 17 residues. V shed 0 bases, J shed 6 bases, and the junction held 11 bases outside the gene matches.